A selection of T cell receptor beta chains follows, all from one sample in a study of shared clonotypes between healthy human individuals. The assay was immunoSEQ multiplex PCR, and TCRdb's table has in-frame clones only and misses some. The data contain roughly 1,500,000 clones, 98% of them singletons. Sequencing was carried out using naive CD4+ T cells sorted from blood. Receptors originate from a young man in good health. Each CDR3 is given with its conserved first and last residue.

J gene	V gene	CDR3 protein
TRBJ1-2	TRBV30	CAWSVDRDGGYTF
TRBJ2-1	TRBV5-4	CASSLDRGGYNEQFF
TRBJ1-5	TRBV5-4	CASSLEGAQPQHF
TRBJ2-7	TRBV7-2	CASSLTGISEQYF
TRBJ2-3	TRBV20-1	CSAGLDTQYF
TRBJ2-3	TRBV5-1	CASSGMTDTQYF
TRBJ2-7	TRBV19	CASSIVALAGEKYEQYF
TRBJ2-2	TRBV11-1	CASSSTGDLSTGELFF
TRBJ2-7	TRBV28	CASSFAVRGTYEQYF
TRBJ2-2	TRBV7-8	CASSFLGLAGVGGELFF
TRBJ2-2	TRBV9	CASSVQAVAGRISPGELFF
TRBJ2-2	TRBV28	CASSLGDRDTGELFF
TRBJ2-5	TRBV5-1	CASSLGDTKTEETQYF
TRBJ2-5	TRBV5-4	CASSPRGRETQYF
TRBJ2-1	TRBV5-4	CASSLGGQSSYNEQFF
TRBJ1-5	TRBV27	CASIPGTQGMENQPQHF
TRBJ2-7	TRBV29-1	CSVGTSYEQYF
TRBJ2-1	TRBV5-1	CASSWGLAGYNEQFF
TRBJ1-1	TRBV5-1	CASSTGVANTEAFF
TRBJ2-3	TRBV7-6	CASSLDPGTDTQYF
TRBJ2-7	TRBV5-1	CASSLVESSYEQYF
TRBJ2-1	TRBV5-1	CASSFPRPSGGSGSYNEQFF
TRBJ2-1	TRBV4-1	CASSHRTSGSYNEQFF
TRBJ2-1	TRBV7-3	CASSLTLGLDEQFF
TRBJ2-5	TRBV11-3	CASSTGQGQTQYF